Detailed here is one T cell receptor (beta chain). Its antigen is unknown. From the germline J gene comes the end of the CDR3, since the read stops 3 residues before it. The CDR3 loop spans 13 amino acids. V shed 1 base and J shed 3 bases, with 6 bases lying between them. Looked up from germline, CDR1 is SGHAT and CDR2 is FQNNGV. The sample is drawn from a study of T cells in women clearing cervical HPV infection. General study points: Richness differences could reflect unmeasured T-cell content per sample.

The data were produced by immunoSEQ multiplex PCR, yet TCRdb's version contains in-frame clones alone and is incomplete. This sample's clone table lists tens of thousands of clones. The J gene is TRBJ1-2, the V gene TRBV11-2; no definite D call. The origin of this receptor is a woman aged 18 to 69 with a cervical HPV16 infection that either progressed to CIN3+ or cleared (not recorded which). Source material: blood buffy coat. CDR3 DNA (partial): TGTGCCAGCAGCTTAGGAACTGACTATGGC. This encodes CASSLGTDYG. The CDR3 reads in full as CASSLGTDYGYTF.